These 15 T cell receptor beta chains came from one sample sequenced in a study of cytomegalovirus exposure and HLA in healthy donors. Amplification used 60 Vbeta primers and 13 Jbeta primers. The data were produced by immunoSEQ multiplex PCR, yet TCRdb's version contains in-frame clones alone and is incomplete. The sample records around 91,000 clones, more than 70% being singletons. Specimen: PBMCs. The receptors shown here come from a male donor in good health and CMV-seropositive.

The V call is TRBV5-1, the J call TRBJ2-7; perhaps TRBD2 as D (6 bases). V lost 1 base, J lost 0 bases, and 11 bases lay in between. The length of the CDR3 is 15 residues. Germline V gene sequence: CDR1 SGHRS, CDR2 YFSETQ. CDR3 region: CASSLTGESSYEQYF. DNA for the CDR3: TGCGCCAGCAGCTTGACGGGGGAGAGCTCCTACGAGCAGTACTTC.

CDR3 nucleotides: TGTGCTAGTGGTTTAACACTAGCGATAGATACGCAGTATTTT. Translated: CASGLTLAIDTQYF. V and J are TRBV12-5 and TRBJ2-3; 7 positions match TRBD2. The CDR3 contains 14 residues. CDR1 is LGHNT and CDR2 is FRNRAP in the germline V gene. Trimming took 3 bases from V and 5 from J; bases not matched to a gene: 5. Full variable domain (missing parts from reference TRBV12-5 and TRBJ2-3): DARVTQTPRHKVTEMGQEVTMRCQPILGHNTVFWYRQTMMQGLELLAYFRNRAPLDDSGMPKDRFSAEMPDATLATLKIQPSEPRDSAVYFCASGLTLAIDTQYFGPGTRLTVL.

This clone was found a few times. This chain links TRBV28 with TRBJ1-5, with 8 nucleotides matching TRBD1. Trimming cost V 5 bases and J 2 bases; bases outside gene matches: 5. The V gene's germline CDR1 is MDHEN and CDR2 SYDVKM. This CDR3 region has 15 residues. The CDR3 DNA sequence: TGTGCCAGCAGTATCGGGACAGGTGGCAATCAGCCCCAGCATTTT. Its protein is CASSIGTGGNQPQHF.

V usage is TRBV25-1 and J usage is TRBJ1-5; 7 bases map to TRBD1. CDR3 length: 15 residues. Germline V lookup: CDR1 MGHDK, CDR2 SYGVNS. After removal of 3 bases from V and 2 bases from J, the junction contained 4 bases not matched to a gene. CDR3 nucleotide sequence: TGTGCCAGCAGTGACCCCGGGACAGGCAATCAGCCCCAGCATTTT. This encodes CASSDPGTGNQPQHF.

The genes are TRBV28 and TRBJ2-7, with a possible D match to TRBD1 (5 bases). The ends were cut back, 7 bases at V and 3 bases at J, with 10 bases in the middle. There are 12 residues in the CDR3. Per the germline V gene, CDR1 is MDHEN and CDR2 is SYDVKM. CDR3 region: CASKGASYEQYF. The CDR3 nucleotides are TGTGCCAGCAAAGGGGCGAGCTACGAGCAGTACTTC. Combining the CDR3 with reference TRBV28 and TRBJ2-7 gives the whole variable domain DVKVTQSSRYLVKRTGEKVFLECVQDMDHENMFWYRQDPGLGLRLIYFSYDVKMKEKGDIPEGYSVSREKKERFSLILESASTNQTSMYLCASKGASYEQYFGPGTRLTVT.

The rearrangement joins TRBV14 to TRBJ1-4, with TRBD1 as a possible D gene (5 bases). V shed 1 base and J shed 7 bases, with 13 bases lying between them. This CDR3 is built from 15 residues. Germline CDR1 is SGHDN and CDR2 is FVKESK. The CDR3 DNA follows: TGTGCCAGCAGCCAAGGGCGCGGGGCTCGTGAAAAACTGTTTTTT. Protein sequence: CASSQGRGAREKLFF.

The chain couples TRBV5-6 to TRBJ2-5, with D possibly TRBD2 on 6 matching bases. V was trimmed by 1 base and J by 1 base, leaving 14 bases between them. Germline lookup yields CDR1 SGHDT and CDR2 YYEEEE. The CDR3 length is 16 residues. The CDR3 DNA reads as TGTGCCAGCAGCTTGATGAGGCTAGCGCGCCAAGAGACCCAGTACTTC. Translation gives CASSLMRLARQETQYF.

This clone was detected only once. The CDR3 DNA reads as TGTGCCACCAGCAGAAGACTAGCGGGGGACGACACAGATACGCAGTATTTT. As protein: CATSRRLAGDDTDTQYF. The chain carries TRBV15 and TRBJ2-3; 12 nucleotides line up with TRBD2. The germline V gene encodes CDR1 LNHNV and CDR2 YYDKDF (reference sequence). This CDR3 comprises 17 residues. Losses at the gene ends were 2 bases for V and 2 bases for J; bases not matched to a gene: 5.

This clone has only a few counts. The rearrangement uses TRBV27 and TRBJ2-7; 14 positions match TRBD2. Germline loops: CDR1 MNHEY, CDR2 SMNVEV (reference sequence). The V segment lost 5 bases and the J segment 3 bases; nucleotides outside the gene matches: 6. The CDR3 spans 16 residues. The CDR3 loop reads CASSPWTSGGSYEQYF. In DNA form, the CDR3 reads TGTGCCAGCAGTCCCTGGACTAGCGGGGGGAGCTACGAGCAGTACTTC.

The gene calls are TRBV27 and TRBJ2-1, with D possibly TRBD2 on 5 matching bases. Trimming stripped 8 bases from V and 0 bases from J, with 17 bases between. This CDR3 has 16 residues. Germline assignment: CDR1 MNHEY and CDR2 SMNVEV (reference sequence). The CDR3, as DNA: TGTGCCAGCCTAAAAATTGGACTCGGCTCCTACAATGAGCAGTTCTTC. Translation: CASLKIGLGSYNEQFF.

The V gene is TRBV12-5, the J gene TRBJ2-2; maybe TRBD2 (7 bases). The CDR3 runs 14 residues. Trimming took off 6 bases at V and 6 bases at J, with 14 bases between the two ends. CDR1 and CDR2 (germline): LGHNT, FRNRAP. DNA for the CDR3: TGTGCTAGTGGAACAAAAGGGGGGGCCGGGGAGCTGTTTTTT. It specifies CASGTKGGAGELFF.

The chain is built from TRBV5-1 and TRBJ1-1; 7 nucleotides line up with TRBD1. The CDR3 length is 14 residues. V lost 4 bases to trimming and J lost 5 bases; unmatched junction nucleotides: 8. Germline CDR1 and CDR2: SGHRS and YFSETQ. The chain's CDR3 is CASSANRGKTEAFF. The CDR3 coding sequence is TGCGCCAGCAGCGCAAACAGGGGAAAAACTGAAGCTTTCTTT.

This clone was counted a single time. The chain is built from TRBV19 and TRBJ1-2, with 11 bases lining up with TRBD1. Germline V gene data show CDR1 as LNHDA and CDR2 as SQIVND (reference sequence). J was trimmed by 3 bases and V by 8 bases; bases with no gene match: 2. This CDR3 is built from 13 residues. This CDR3 reads CASGQGADYGYTF. The CDR3 nucleotides are TGTGCCAGTGGACAGGGGGCTGACTATGGCTACACCTTC. Supplemented by reference TRBV19 and TRBJ1-2, the full variable domain reads DGGITQSPKYLFRKEGQNVTLSCEQNLNHDAMYWYRQDPGQGLRLIYYSQIVNDFQKGDIAEGYSVSREKKESFPLTVTSAQKNPTAFYLCASGQGADYGYTFGSGTRLTVV.

The chain links TRBV28 to TRBJ2-7; 11 positions agree with TRBD1. The V segment lost 4 bases and the J segment 1 base; nucleotides outside the gene matches: 3. CDR3 length: 15 residues. Germline V gene data show CDR1 as MDHEN and CDR2 as SYDVKM. The CDR3 bases are TGTGCCAGCAGTTGGGGACAGGGGGGGTCCTACGAGCAGTACTTC. Its protein is CASSWGQGGSYEQYF.

The chain combines TRBV19 with TRBJ2-7; D unresolved. CDR1 is LNHDA and CDR2 is SQIVND in the germline V gene (reference sequence). V gave up 6 bases and J gave up 1 base, with 13 bases separating them. The CDR3 sequence is 14 residues long. CDR3 sequence (DNA): TGTGCCAGTAGCACTCGAGGCCTTTCCTACGAGCAGTACTTC. Protein: CASSTRGLSYEQYF.